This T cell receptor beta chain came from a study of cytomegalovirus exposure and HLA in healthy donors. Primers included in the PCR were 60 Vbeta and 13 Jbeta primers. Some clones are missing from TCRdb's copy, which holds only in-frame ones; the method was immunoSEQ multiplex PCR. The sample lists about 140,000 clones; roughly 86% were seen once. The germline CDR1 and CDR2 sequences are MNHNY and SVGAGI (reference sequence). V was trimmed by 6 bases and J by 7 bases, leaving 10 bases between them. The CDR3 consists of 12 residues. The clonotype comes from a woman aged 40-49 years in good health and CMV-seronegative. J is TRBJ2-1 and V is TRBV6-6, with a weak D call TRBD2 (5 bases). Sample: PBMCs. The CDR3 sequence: CASSPRRNEQFF. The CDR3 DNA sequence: TGTGCCAGCAGCCCCCGGAGGAATGAGCAGTTCTTC.